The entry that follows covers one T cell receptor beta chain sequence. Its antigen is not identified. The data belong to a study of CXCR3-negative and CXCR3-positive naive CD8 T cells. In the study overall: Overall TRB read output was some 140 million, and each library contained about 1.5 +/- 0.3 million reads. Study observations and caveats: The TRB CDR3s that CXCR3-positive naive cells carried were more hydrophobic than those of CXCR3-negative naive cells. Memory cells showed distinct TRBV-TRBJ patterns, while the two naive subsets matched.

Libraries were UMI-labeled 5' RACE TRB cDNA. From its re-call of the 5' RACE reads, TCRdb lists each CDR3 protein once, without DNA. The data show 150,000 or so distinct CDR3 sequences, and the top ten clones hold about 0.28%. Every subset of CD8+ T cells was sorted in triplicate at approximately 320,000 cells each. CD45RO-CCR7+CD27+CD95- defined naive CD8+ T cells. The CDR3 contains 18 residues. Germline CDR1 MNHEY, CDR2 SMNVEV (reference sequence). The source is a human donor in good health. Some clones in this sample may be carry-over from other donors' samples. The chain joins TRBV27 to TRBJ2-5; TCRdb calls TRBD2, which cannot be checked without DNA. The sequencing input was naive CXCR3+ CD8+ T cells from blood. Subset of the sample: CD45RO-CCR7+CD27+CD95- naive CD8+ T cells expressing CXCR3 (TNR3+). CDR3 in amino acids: CASSLWAGTSISQETQYF.